These 26 T cell receptor beta chains originate from one sample sequenced in a study of cytomegalovirus exposure and HLA in healthy donors (dated by TCRdb to the late 2010s). The library was built by means of the immunoSEQ multiplex PCR assay. TCRdb retrieved this table from immuneACCESS and kept in-frame rearrangements only. Not all clones are present; in checked studies, unresolved V genes account for under half, and no reason is known for the remainder. For this sample there are 73,000 or so clones; around 94% appear just once. The ten largest make up 3.2% of the sample. The sequenced sample consisted of PBMCs. The receptors stem from a woman aged 18-29 years in good health and CMV-seropositive.

The chain combines TRBV7-2 with TRBJ2-1; 7 bases are shared with TRBD2. The ends lost 1 base at V and 4 bases at J; junction bases unmatched: 4. The CDR3 has 15 amino acids. Germline values: CDR1 SGHTA, CDR2 FQGNSA. The CDR3 coding sequence is TGTGCCAGCAGCTTAGAAGCGGGGCAATACAATGAGCAGTTCTTC. It translates to CASSLEAGQYNEQFF.

The CDR3 protein is CASSVGQRETQYF. The CDR3 DNA is TGTGCCAGCAGCGTAGGACAAAGAGAGACCCAGTACTTC. The J gene is TRBJ2-5, the V gene TRBV9; D is undetermined. The CDR3 has 13 residues. In germline, CDR1 is SGDLS, CDR2 YYNGEE. Trimming pared 0 bases from V and 4 bases from J, leaving 7 bases between.

V usage is TRBV21-1 and J usage is TRBJ1-1; TRBD1, the table's D call, was not compared with the DNA. TRBV21-1 constitutes a pseudogene. The CDR3 runs 13 residues. This CDR3 is CASSKNRQFVAFF. CDR3 DNA sequence: TGTGCCAGCAGCAAAAATAGACAGTTCGTAGCTTTCTTT.

The chain links TRBV6-1 to TRBJ1-5, with D unclear. CDR3 size: 15 residues. Trimming removed 2 bases at V and 1 base at J, with 9 bases between. CDR1 MNHNS and CDR2 SASEGT come from the germline V gene. The CDR3 is CASSENSGSNQPQHF. The CDR3 DNA follows: TGTGCCAGCAGTGAAAACTCGGGAAGCAATCAGCCCCAGCATTTT.

This chain uses TRBV2 with TRBJ2-2, with TRBD1 identical over 7 bases. In germline, CDR1 is SNHLY, CDR2 FYNNEI. The V and J ends lost 6 bases and 5 bases, in that order; junction bases with no gene match: 6. This CDR3 spans 14 amino acids. The CDR3 DNA reads as TGTGCCAGCAGCCGACAGGGTAGTACCGGGGAGCTGTTTTTT. Its protein product is CASSRQGSTGELFF.

This clone was observed once. This chain connects TRBV4-3 to TRBJ2-3; 7 nucleotides align to TRBD1. Trimming at V came to 0 bases and at J to 0 bases, leaving 12 bases not matched to a gene. There are 19 residues in the CDR3. Germline V gives CDR1 LGHNA, CDR2 YSLEER. The CDR3 sequence is CASSQDYRDSLSSTDTQYF. CDR3 nucleotides: TGCGCCAGCAGCCAAGACTACCGGGACAGCTTATCTAGCACAGATACGCAGTATTTT.

This chain links TRBV11-2 with TRBJ1-3; D not resolved. Looked up from germline, CDR1 is SGHAT and CDR2 is FQNNGV. Trimming shortened V by 5 bases and J by 7 bases, and 12 bases separated the two germline ends. CDR3 size: 13 residues. The CDR3 DNA is TGTGCCAGCAGCCCCCTAGTTGCGAACACCATATATTTT. It is translated as CASSPLVANTIYF.

This rearrangement joins TRBV25-1 to TRBJ1-2; TRBD1 agrees at 9 bases. Germline V gene lookup returns CDR1 MGHDK and CDR2 SYGVNS. The CDR3 is 15 residues long. Trimming removed 2 bases from V and 8 bases from J; junction bases left unmatched: 9. The CDR3 spells CASSEPGTGLDGYTF. CDR3 bases: TGTGCCAGCAGTGAACCAGGGACAGGGTTAGACGGCTACACCTTC.

CDR3 DNA: TGTGCCAGCAGTGCGGGGTGGGGCACCATATATTTT. This encodes CASSAGWGTIYF. The V and J genes are TRBV28 and TRBJ1-3; D is unclear. Germline V gene lookup returns CDR1 MDHEN and CDR2 SYDVKM. This CDR3 region has 12 residues. V was shortened by 5 bases and J by 9 bases, with 11 bases between the two germline ends.

The chain has TRBV28 and TRBJ2-2; 7 bases agree with TRBD1. Losses at the gene ends were 5 bases for V and 3 bases for J; bases not matched to a gene: 3. Germline values: CDR1 MDHEN, CDR2 SYDVKM. The length of the CDR3 is 14 residues. The CDR3 DNA is TGTGCCAGCAGTCGGACAGGTGACACCGGGGAGCTGTTTTTT. Protein product: CASSRTGDTGELFF.

The rearrangement uses TRBV5-5 and TRBJ2-3; D is possibly TRBD2 (5 bases). Trimming removed 1 base at V and 3 bases at J, with 9 bases between. The CDR3 covers 14 residues. The germline V gene encodes CDR1 SGHKS and CDR2 YYEKEE (reference sequence). CDR3 DNA: TGTGCCAGCAGCTTGCGGGGTTCGACAGATACGCAGTATTTT. This translates into CASSLRGSTDTQYF.

In this sample, this clone turned up once. J is TRBJ1-5 and V is TRBV2, with TRBD1 matching over 9 bases. This CDR3 contains 14 residues. Germline V gives CDR1 SNHLY, CDR2 FYNNEI. With 7 bases clipped from V and 3 bases from J, the junction kept 4 bases outside the gene matches. The CDR3: CASMGTGNNQPQHF. The DNA for the CDR3 is TGTGCCAGCATGGGGACAGGGAACAATCAGCCCCAGCATTTT.

The chain employs TRBV10-1 and TRBJ2-5; TRBD2 aligns across 16 bases. Germline V lookup: CDR1 WNHNN, CDR2 SYGVQD (reference sequence). The CDR3 has 16 amino acids. Germline trimming cut 4 bases from V and 3 bases from J; bases unmatched to any gene: 2. This CDR3 reads CASSGGTSGREETQYF. The CDR3, as DNA: TGCGCCAGCAGTGGTGGGACTAGCGGGAGGGAAGAGACCCAGTACTTC.

The chain uses TRBV7-8 and TRBJ2-7, with 8 bases matching TRBD1. Germline V gene data show CDR1 as SGHVS and CDR2 as FQNEAQ. V trimming: 3 bases; J trimming: 0 bases; junction bases outside the gene matches: 4. The CDR3 runs 15 residues. CDR3: CASSFPGQGSYEQYF. DNA of the CDR3: TGTGCCAGCAGCTTCCCCGGACAGGGCTCCTACGAGCAGTACTTC.

The chain employs TRBV27 and TRBJ1-2; D unclear. Deletions cut 5 bases from V and 0 bases from J, with 13 bases between. There are 15 residues in the CDR3. CDR1 is MNHEY and CDR2 is SMNVEV in the germline V gene (reference sequence). DNA for the CDR3: TGTGCCAGCAGTCCTGGACTGGGAGCTAACTATGGCTACACCTTC. Its protein is CASSPGLGANYGYTF.

The rearrangement uses TRBV9 and TRBJ1-5; 8 nucleotides align to TRBD1. V gave up 4 bases and J gave up 5 bases; unmatched junction bases: 5. The CDR3 is 14 residues long. Germline loops: CDR1 SGDLS, CDR2 YYNGEE. The CDR3 region is CASSYGTGDQPQHF. In nucleotides, the CDR3 is TGTGCCAGCAGCTACGGGACAGGAGATCAGCCCCAGCATTTT.

This chain connects TRBV4-1 to TRBJ1-2; TRBD1 aligns across 8 bases. V was clipped by 4 bases and J by 5 bases; unmatched bases: 9. The germline gives CDR1 MGHRA, CDR2 YSYEKL. CDR3 length equals 15 residues. The CDR3 bases are TGCGCCAGCAGCCCATTATCAGGGGGCCGGTATGGCTACACCTTC. This translates into CASSPLSGGRYGYTF.

The V and J genes are TRBV7-3 and TRBJ2-7; tentatively, D is TRBD2 (6 bases). V dropped 5 bases and J dropped 7 bases, with 18 bases sitting between them. Germline CDR1 and CDR2: SGHTA and FQGTGA. CDR3 size: 14 residues. The DNA of the CDR3 is TGTGCCAGCAGCCTGGAGGGCTCTAAGGGGGAGCAGTACTTC. Its translation is CASSLEGSKGEQYF.

The chain uses TRBV29-1 and TRBJ1-1; no reliable D call. The CDR3 has 14 amino acids. Germline-derived CDR1 and CDR2 are SQVTM and ANQGSEA. Trimming left V 7 bases short and J 4 bases short, with 19 bases between. The CDR3, as DNA: TGCAGCGCCCACCCCCGGGGATGGAGCACTGAAGCTTTCTTT. Amino acids: CSAHPRGWSTEAFF.

This clone has only one observation. The V and J genes are TRBV9 and TRBJ2-1; D is uncertain. This CDR3 is built from 16 residues. Germline lookup yields CDR1 SGDLS and CDR2 YYNGEE. Deletions cut 4 bases from V and 3 bases from J, with 17 bases between. CDR3 residues: CASSRSPGTNYNEQFF. For the CDR3, the DNA is TGTGCCAGCAGCCGTAGTCCGGGTACCAACTACAATGAGCAGTTCTTC.

The CDR3 DNA reads as TGTGCCAGCAGCCCCCGAGGCGGCGCGGCATACGAGCAGTACTTC. Protein product: CASSPRGGAAYEQYF. The chain joins TRBV11-2 to TRBJ2-7; D gene ambiguous. In germline, CDR1 is SGHAT, CDR2 FQNNGV. Trimming shortened V by 5 bases and J by 4 bases, and 18 bases separated the two germline ends. The CDR3 contains 15 residues.

This rearrangement joins TRBV6-1 to TRBJ2-1; 9 nucleotides match TRBD1. The CDR3 consists of 15 residues. J lost 6 bases, V lost 3 bases, and 6 bases had no gene match. The germline V gene encodes CDR1 MNHNS and CDR2 SASEGT. The CDR3 bases are TGTGCCAGCAGTGATCTACAGGGGGCCGGCAATGAGCAGTTCTTC. This codes for CASSDLQGAGNEQFF.

V and J are TRBV5-1 and TRBJ2-2; possibly TRBD2 for D (5 bases). CDR3 length: 14 amino acids. Germline assignment: CDR1 SGHRS and CDR2 YFSETQ. Trimming took off 4 bases at V and 6 bases at J, with 13 bases between the two ends. The CDR3 spells CASSNYTRSGELFF. DNA of the CDR3: TGCGCCAGCAGCAACTACACTAGGTCCGGGGAGCTGTTTTTT.

This clone was seen a few times. This chain joins TRBV6-1 and TRBJ2-7, with D possibly being TRBD2 (5 bases). Trimming cost V 2 bases and J 3 bases, with 11 bases left between them. This CDR3 spans 14 amino acids. CDR1 is MNHNS, CDR2 SASEGT, per germline. The CDR3: CASSEWENLYEQYF. CDR3 bases: TGTGCCAGCAGTGAATGGGAGAACCTCTACGAGCAGTACTTC.

The rearrangement uses TRBV5-8 and TRBJ2-1, with D maybe TRBD1 (6 bases). V was pared by 2 bases and J by 6 bases, with 9 bases between. Germline CDR1 and CDR2: SGHTS and YDEGEE. This CDR3 is built from 13 residues. DNA for the CDR3: TGTGCCAGCAGCTTACGAGGGGGCAATGAGCAGTTCTTC. Translated, it gives CASSLRGGNEQFF.

J is TRBJ1-4 and V is TRBV14, with D unresolved. The germline V gene encodes CDR1 SGHDN and CDR2 FVKESK. V was pared by 5 bases and J by 7 bases, with 17 bases between. This CDR3 is 15 amino acids long. The CDR3: CASSFQAGIGEKLFF. The CDR3 DNA follows: TGTGCCAGCAGCTTCCAAGCGGGGATCGGTGAAAAACTGTTTTTT. Supplemented by reference TRBV14 and TRBJ1-4, the full variable domain reads EAGVTQFPSHSVIEKGQTVTLRCDPISGHDNLYWYRRVMGKEIKFLLHFVKESKQDESGMPNNRFLAERTGGTYSTLKVQPAELEDSGVYFCASSFQAGIGEKLFFGSGTQLSVL.